The entry below gives a single T cell receptor beta chain sequence along with its context. Unique molecular identifiers were added to individual cDNA molecules. One entry per CDR3 protein results from TCRdb running MiXCR on the 5' RACE reads. Altogether 50,000 to 80,000 distinct CDR3 sequences are present, more than 7% being singletons, with the ten largest covering under 15%. This entry comes from a study of early T cells in non-severe SARS-CoV-2 infection. Germline CDR1 is SGHNT and CDR2 is YYREEE (reference sequence). V was trimmed by 0 bases and J by 4 bases, leaving 8 bases between them. The length of the CDR3 is 13 residues.

The sample consisted of whole blood, taken at baseline. The rearrangement links TRBV5-4 to TRBJ2-7; unclear D gene. This TCR was recovered from an adult who was a healthcare worker with PCR-confirmed SARS-CoV-2 infection or an uninfected control (not recorded which). The CDR3 is CASSLELSYEQYF. The CDR3, as DNA: TGTGCCAGCAGCTTGGAGTTAAGTTACGAGCAGTACTTC.